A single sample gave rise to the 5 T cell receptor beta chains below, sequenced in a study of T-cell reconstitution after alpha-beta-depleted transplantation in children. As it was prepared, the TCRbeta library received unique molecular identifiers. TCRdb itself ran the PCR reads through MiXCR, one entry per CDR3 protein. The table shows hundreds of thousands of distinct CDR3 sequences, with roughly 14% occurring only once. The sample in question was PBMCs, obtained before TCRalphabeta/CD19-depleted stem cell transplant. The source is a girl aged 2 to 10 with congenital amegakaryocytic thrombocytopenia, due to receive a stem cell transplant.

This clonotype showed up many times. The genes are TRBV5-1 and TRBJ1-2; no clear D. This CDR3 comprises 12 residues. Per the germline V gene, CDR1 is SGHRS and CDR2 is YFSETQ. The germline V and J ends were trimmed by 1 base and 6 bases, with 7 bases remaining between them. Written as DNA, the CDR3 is TGCGCCAGCAGCTTGATGGGTAATGGCTACACCTTC. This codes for CASSLMGNGYTF.

The CDR3 here is CASSLSDVAYEQYF. The CDR3 nucleotides read TGTGCCAGCTCACTATCCGACGTCGCCTACGAGCAGTACTTC. V and J are TRBV18 and TRBJ2-7; D is uncertain. Deletions cut 4 bases from V and 2 bases from J, with 12 bases between. The CDR3 length is 14 residues. Germline CDR1 and CDR2: KGHSH and LQKENI. Full variable domain (remainder filled in from reference TRBV18 and TRBJ2-7): NAGVMQNPRHLVRRRGQEARLRCSPMKGHSHVYWYRQLPEEGLKFMVYLQKENIIDESGMPKERFSAEFPKEGPSILRIQQVVRGDSAAYFCASSLSDVAYEQYFGPGTRLTVT.

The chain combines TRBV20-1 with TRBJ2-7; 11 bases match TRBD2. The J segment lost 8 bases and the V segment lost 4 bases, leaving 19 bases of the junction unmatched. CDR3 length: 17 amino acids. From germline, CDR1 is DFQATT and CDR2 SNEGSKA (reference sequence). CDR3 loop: CSATKGTSGGGYEKQYF. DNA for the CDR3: TGCAGTGCTACGAAAGGGACTAGCGGAGGGGGTTACGAGAAGCAGTACTTC.

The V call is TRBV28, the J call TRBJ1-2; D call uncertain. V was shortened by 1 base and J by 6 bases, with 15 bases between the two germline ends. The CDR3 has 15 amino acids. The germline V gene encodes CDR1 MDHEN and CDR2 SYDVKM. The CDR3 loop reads CASSLFENGRDGYTF. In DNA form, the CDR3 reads TGTGCCAGCAGTTTATTCGAAAATGGGAGAGATGGCTACACCTTC.

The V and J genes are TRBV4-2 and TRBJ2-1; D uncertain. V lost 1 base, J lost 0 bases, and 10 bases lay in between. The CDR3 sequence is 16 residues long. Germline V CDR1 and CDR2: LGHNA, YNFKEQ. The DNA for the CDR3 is TGTGCCAGCAGCCAAGCGGGTCCGAGCTCCTACAATGAGCAGTTCTTC. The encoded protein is CASSQAGPSSYNEQFF.